These T cell receptor beta chains were read from a single sample in a study of blood T cell repertoires in COVID-19. Sequenced by immunoSEQ multiplex PCR; TCRdb stores in-frame clones only, minus some. The repertoire includes about 64,000 clones, roughly 88% of them detected once, and approximately 1.5% sits in the top ten. What was sequenced was peripheral blood. All receptors come from a human donor in a cohort sampled during active COVID-19. Each CDR3 is given with its conserved first and last residue. A D gene is named only where the DNA matches it firmly. Clone sizes are given selectively: once, few, many, or a class where the clone is expanded.

V	length	size	D	J	CDR3	DNA
TRBV27	15	NA	TRBD2	TRBJ2-3	CASSPTSGNTDTQYF	TGTGCCAGCAGTCCGACTAGCGGGAACACAGATACGCAGTATTTT
TRBV14	15	NA	TRBD2	TRBJ2-1	CASSAGLALSGEQFF	TGTGCCAGCAGTGCGGGACTAGCCCTTTCTGGTGAGCAGTTCTTC
TRBV28	15	NA	TRBD2	TRBJ2-2	CASSLFRGGTGELFF	TGTGCCAGCAGTTTGTTTCGGGGGGGGACCGGGGAGCTGTTTTTT
TRBV11-3	16	NA	TRBD2	TRBJ2-5	CASSLEASGGRETQYF	TGTGCCAGCAGCTTAGAGGCTAGCGGGGGACGAGAGACCCAGTACTTC
TRBV15	15	NA	TRBD2	TRBJ2-7	CATSTGLAGPYEQYF	TGTGCCACCAGCACTGGACTAGCGGGTCCCTACGAGCAGTACTTC
TRBV7-2	16	NA	NA	TRBJ2-4	CASSKVGEGDRNIQYF	TGTGCCAGCAGCAAAGTAGGGGAGGGGGATAGGAACATTCAGTACTTC
TRBV27	18	NA	TRBD2	TRBJ2-1	CASSPLSLLAGDSNEQFF	TGTGCCAGCAGTCCATTGTCACTTCTAGCGGGAGATAGTAATGAGCAGTTCTTC
TRBV7-2	14	once	TRBD1	TRBJ2-7	CASSTRQGAYEQYF	TGTGCCAGCAGCACGAGACAGGGGGCCTACGAGCAGTACTTC
TRBV19	14	NA	TRBD1	TRBJ1-4	CASSNRGLNKKLFF	TGTGCCAGCAGTAACAGGGGGCTTAATAAAAAACTGTTTTTT
TRBV29-1	12	once	NA	TRBJ2-3	CSVDEGTDTQYF	TGCAGCGTTGATGAGGGAACAGATACGCAGTATTTT
TRBV4-3	15	NA	TRBD2	TRBJ2-1	CASSQDPSGGIEQFF	TGCGCCAGCAGCCAAGATCCTAGCGGGGGGATTGAGCAGTTCTTC
TRBV6-5	15	NA	NA	TRBJ2-2	CASSYRPRGTGELFF	TGTGCCAGCAGTTACCGTCCCCGGGGCACCGGGGAGCTGTTTTTT
TRBV5-1	15	NA	TRBD1	TRBJ2-1	CASSLRQGAYNEQFF	TGCGCCAGCAGCTTGAGACAGGGGGCCTACAATGAGCAGTTCTTC
TRBV6-5	14	NA	TRBD1	TRBJ2-7	CASLRDRAPYEQYF	TGTGCCAGCCTACGTGACAGGGCGCCCTACGAGCAGTACTTC
TRBV24-1	13	NA	TRBD1	TRBJ2-7	CATGAGGSYEQYF	TGTGCCACCGGAGCAGGGGGCTCCTACGAGCAGTACTTC
TRBV5-6	17	NA	TRBD1	TRBJ2-7	CASSSIDRGLDSYEQYF	TGTGCCAGCAGCTCGATCGACAGGGGCTTAGACTCCTACGAGCAGTACTTC
TRBV18	16	NA	TRBD1	TRBJ1-5	CASSPNRGFSNQPQHF	TGTGCCAGCTCACCAAACAGGGGGTTTAGCAATCAGCCCCAGCATTTT
TRBV5-1	15	NA	NA	TRBJ2-1	CASSSSPNPRDEQFF	TGCGCCAGCAGCTCCAGTCCCAATCCGCGGGATGAGCAGTTCTTC
TRBV19	14	NA	NA	TRBJ2-7	CASSFEGVGYEQYF	TGTGCCAGTAGTTTTGAGGGAGTAGGCTACGAGCAGTACTTC
TRBV4-1	18	NA	NA	TRBJ2-1	CASSQDDTGLPTYNEQFF	TGCGCCAGCAGCCAAGATGACACGGGACTTCCTACCTACAATGAGCAGTTCTTC
TRBV27	15	few	TRBD2	TRBJ2-4	CASSPRGAGAHIQYF	TGTGCCAGCAGTCCCCGCGGAGCGGGAGCGCATATTCAGTACTTC
TRBV5-5	16	NA	TRBD2	TRBJ2-7	CASSLQGTSGSYEQYF	TGTGCCAGCAGCTTGCAGGGGACTAGCGGCTCCTACGAGCAGTACTTC
TRBV7-9	16	NA	NA	TRBJ2-7	CASSLVWGSASYEQYF	TGTGCCAGCAGCTTAGTCTGGGGTAGCGCGTCCTACGAGCAGTACTTC
TRBV3-1/TRBV3-2	13	NA	TRBD2	TRBJ2-7	CASSQDRGVEQYF	TGTGCCAGCAGCCAAGATCGGGGGGTCGAGCAGTACTTC
TRBV14	17	NA	TRBD2	TRBJ2-1	CASSRLKASGSHNEQFF	TGTGCCAGCAGCCGATTAAAGGCTAGCGGGAGTCACAATGAGCAGTTCTTC
TRBV5-1	15	few	TRBD2	TRBJ2-5	CASSKASGSGETQYF	TGCGCCAGCAGCAAAGCTAGCGGGAGTGGGGAGACCCAGTACTTC
TRBV4-1	13	NA	NA	TRBJ2-7	CASSLRLRDEQYF	TGCGCCAGCAGCCTTCGACTTCGGGACGAGCAGTACTTC
TRBV7-8	12	NA	NA	TRBJ1-4	CASSRRGEKLFF	TGTGCCAGCAGCCGTAGAGGGGAAAAACTGTTTTTT
TRBV25-1	17	NA	TRBD2	TRBJ2-2	CASSDTLLAGRSGELFF	TGTGCCAGCAGTGATACCCTCCTAGCGGGAAGGTCCGGGGAGCTGTTTTTT
TRBV7-2	18	once	NA	TRBJ2-6	CASSFRPQTGAGANVLTF	TGTGCCAGCAGCTTCAGACCTCAGACAGGCGCCGGGGCCAACGTCCTGACTTTC
TRBV3-1/TRBV3-2	16	NA	TRBD2	TRBJ2-5	CASSQETSGPDETQYF	TGTGCCAGCAGCCAAGAGACTAGCGGACCAGATGAGACCCAGTACTTC
TRBV14	16	few	NA	TRBJ2-1	CASSQASSGSYNEQFF	TGTGCCAGCAGCCAAGCGAGTAGCGGCTCCTACAATGAGCAGTTCTTC
TRBV27	16	NA	NA	TRBJ2-3	CASSPRRISSTDTQYF	TGTGCCAGCAGCCCCCGGAGGATCTCTAGCACAGATACGCAGTATTTT
TRBV7-2	16	once	TRBD1	TRBJ2-1	CASSLVVTGGYWEQFF	TGTGCCAGCAGCTTAGTAGTGACAGGGGGTTATTGGGAGCAGTTCTTC
TRBV4-3	16	NA	NA	TRBJ2-4	CASSQEPGIRGNIQYF	TGCGCCAGCAGCCAAGAACCGGGCATACGGGGAAACATTCAGTACTTC
TRBV11-2	14	NA	NA	TRBJ2-5	CASSLGPESGTQYF	TGTGCCAGCAGCTTAGGCCCCGAATCAGGCACCCAGTACTTC
TRBV4-3	16	NA	NA	TRBJ2-1	CASSQEGQLHYNEQFF	TGCGCCAGCAGCCAAGAAGGACAGTTACACTACAATGAGCAGTTCTTC
TRBV29-1	13	NA	NA	TRBJ2-7	CSVGGEGLYEQYF	TGCAGCGTCGGCGGCGAAGGACTCTACGAGCAGTACTTC
TRBV19	16	NA	TRBD2	TRBJ2-3	CASSRGSSGFTDTQYF	TGTGCCAGTAGTCGGGGCTCTAGCGGATTCACAGATACGCAGTATTTT
TRBV19	14	NA	NA	TRBJ1-4	CASSRTGSAEKLFF	TGTGCCAGTAGTAGAACAGGGAGCGCAGAAAAACTGTTTTTT
TRBV10-2	13	once	NA	TRBJ2-1	CASSGLTSNEQFF	TGCGCCAGCAGTGGCTTAACTAGCAATGAGCAGTTCTTC
TRBV5-1	15	few	NA	TRBJ2-2	CASSTYKSNTGELFF	TGCGCCAGCAGCACCTATAAATCGAACACCGGGGAGCTGTTTTTT